This T cell receptor (beta chain) was profiled in a study of blood T cell repertoires in COVID-19. Overall study: Material from acute and convalescent COVID-19 was sourced from the United States, Italy and Spain. In each case, the material was cDNA or gDNA derived from T cells, B-cell-depleted T cells, or PBMCs.

J lost 2 bases, V lost 9 bases, and 2 bases had no gene match. The CDR3 is made up of 13 amino acids. Per the study methods: Estimated nucleated cell counts came from reference gene primer amplification. Sequencing used immunoSEQ multiplex PCR; TCRdb keeps in-frame clones, though not all of them. D and trimming come from the DNA, and the V and J calls and clone size come from that table. This sample yields around 300,000 clones, of which 80% to 90% are seen a single time; around 3% belongs to the top ten. This clonotype was sampled from a man aged 25-45 years with active or convalescent COVID-19. The J gene is TRBJ2-2, the V gene TRBV12-3 or TRBV12-4; 8 nucleotides line up with TRBD2. Sequenced sample: peripheral blood. CDR3 bases: TGTGCCAGTAGCGGGGTTAACACCGGGGAGCTGTTTTTT. This gives the protein CASSGVNTGELFF.